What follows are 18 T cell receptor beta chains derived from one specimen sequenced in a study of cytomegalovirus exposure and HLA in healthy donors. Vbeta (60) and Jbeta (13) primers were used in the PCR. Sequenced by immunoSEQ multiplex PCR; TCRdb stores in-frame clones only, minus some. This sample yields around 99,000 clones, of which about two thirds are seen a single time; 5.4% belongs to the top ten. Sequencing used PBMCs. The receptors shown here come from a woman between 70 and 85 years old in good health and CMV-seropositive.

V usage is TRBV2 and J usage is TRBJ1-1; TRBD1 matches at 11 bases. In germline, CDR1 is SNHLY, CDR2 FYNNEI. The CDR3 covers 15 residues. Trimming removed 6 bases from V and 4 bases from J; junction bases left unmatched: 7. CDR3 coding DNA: TGTGCCAGCAGAAACCGGGACAGGGGGGGCACTGAAGCTTTCTTT. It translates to CASRNRDRGGTEAFF.

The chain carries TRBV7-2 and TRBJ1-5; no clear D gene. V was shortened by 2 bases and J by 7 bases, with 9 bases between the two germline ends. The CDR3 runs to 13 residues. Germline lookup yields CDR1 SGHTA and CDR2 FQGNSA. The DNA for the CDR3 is TGTGCCAGCAGCTTATTTGAGGAGCAGCCCCAGCATTTT. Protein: CASSLFEEQPQHF. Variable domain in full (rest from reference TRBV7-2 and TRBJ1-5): GAGVSQSPSNKVTEKGKDVELRCDPISGHTALYWYRQSLGQGLEFLIYFQGNSAPDKSGLPSDRFSAERTGGSVSTLTIQRTQQEDSAVYLCASSLFEEQPQHFGDGTRLSIL.

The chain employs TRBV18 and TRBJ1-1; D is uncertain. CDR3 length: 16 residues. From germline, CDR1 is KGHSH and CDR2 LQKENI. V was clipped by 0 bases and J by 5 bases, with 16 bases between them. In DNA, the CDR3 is TGTGCCAGCTCACCACCGGTTGGGGTAGGGAGGACTGAAGCTTTCTTT. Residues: CASSPPVGVGRTEAFF.

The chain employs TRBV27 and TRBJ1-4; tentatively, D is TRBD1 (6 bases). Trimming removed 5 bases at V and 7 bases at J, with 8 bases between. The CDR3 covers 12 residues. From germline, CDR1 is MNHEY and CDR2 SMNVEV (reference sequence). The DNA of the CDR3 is TGTGCCAGCAGTCAACAGGGTGAAAAACTGTTTTTT. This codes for CASSQQGEKLFF.

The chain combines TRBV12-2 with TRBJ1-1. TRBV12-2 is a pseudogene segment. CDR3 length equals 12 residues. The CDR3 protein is CARRVSYTEAFF. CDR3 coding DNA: TGTGCAAGGCGGGTCTCCTACACTGAAGCTTTCTTT.

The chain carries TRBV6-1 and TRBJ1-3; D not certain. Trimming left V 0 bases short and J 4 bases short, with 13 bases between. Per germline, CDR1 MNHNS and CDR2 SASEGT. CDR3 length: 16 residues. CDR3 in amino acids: CASSEASGVVGNTIYF. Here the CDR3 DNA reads TGTGCCAGCAGTGAAGCCTCCGGGGTTGTGGGAAACACCATATATTTT.

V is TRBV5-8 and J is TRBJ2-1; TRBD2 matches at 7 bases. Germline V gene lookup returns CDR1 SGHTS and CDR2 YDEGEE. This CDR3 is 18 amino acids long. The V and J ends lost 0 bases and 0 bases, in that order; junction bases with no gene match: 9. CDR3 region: CASSLERLAVSSYNEQFF. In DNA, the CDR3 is TGTGCCAGCAGCTTGGAGCGGCTAGCGGTCAGCTCCTACAATGAGCAGTTCTTC.

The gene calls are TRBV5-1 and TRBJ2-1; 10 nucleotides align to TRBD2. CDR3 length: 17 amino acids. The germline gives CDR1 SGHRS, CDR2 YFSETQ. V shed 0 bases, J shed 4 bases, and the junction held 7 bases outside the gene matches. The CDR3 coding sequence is TGCGCCAGCAGCTTGGGTAGCGGGGGGATAAAATACAATGAGCAGTTCTTC. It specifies CASSLGSGGIKYNEQFF.

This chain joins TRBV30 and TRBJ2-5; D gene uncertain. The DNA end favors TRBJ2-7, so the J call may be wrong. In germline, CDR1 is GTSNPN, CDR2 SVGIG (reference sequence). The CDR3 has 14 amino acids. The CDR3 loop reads CAWATSSLHYEQYF. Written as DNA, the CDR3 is TGTGCCTGGGCAACCTCGTCACTCCATTACGAGCAGTACTTC.

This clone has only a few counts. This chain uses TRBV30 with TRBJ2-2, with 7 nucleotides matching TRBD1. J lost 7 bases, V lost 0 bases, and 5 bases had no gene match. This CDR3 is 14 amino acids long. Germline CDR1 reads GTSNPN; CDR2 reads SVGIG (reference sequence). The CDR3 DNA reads TGTGCCTGGAGTGTTGACAGGGTGAGCGGGGAGCTGTTTTTT. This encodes CAWSVDRVSGELFF.

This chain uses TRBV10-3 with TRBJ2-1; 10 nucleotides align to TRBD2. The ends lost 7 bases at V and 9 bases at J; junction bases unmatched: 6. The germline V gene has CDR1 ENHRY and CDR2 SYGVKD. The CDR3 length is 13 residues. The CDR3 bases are TGTGCCATCAACAGCGGGGGGGCGGGTGAGCAGTTCTTC. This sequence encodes CAINSGGAGEQFF.

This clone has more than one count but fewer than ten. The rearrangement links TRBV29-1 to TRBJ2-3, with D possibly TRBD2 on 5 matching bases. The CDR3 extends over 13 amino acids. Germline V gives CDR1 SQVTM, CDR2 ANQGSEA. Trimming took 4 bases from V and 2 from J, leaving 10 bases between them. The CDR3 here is CSVGAGVTDTQYF. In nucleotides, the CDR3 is TGCAGCGTTGGGGCCGGGGTCACAGATACGCAGTATTTT.

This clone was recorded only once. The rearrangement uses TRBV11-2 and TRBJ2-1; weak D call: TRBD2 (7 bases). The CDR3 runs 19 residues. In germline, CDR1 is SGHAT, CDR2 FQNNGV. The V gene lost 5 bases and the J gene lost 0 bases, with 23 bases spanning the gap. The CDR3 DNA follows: TGTGCCAGCAGCCCTAGGGGGGGAGAGGCGGGGGACTCCTACAATGAGCAGTTCTTC. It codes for CASSPRGGEAGDSYNEQFF.

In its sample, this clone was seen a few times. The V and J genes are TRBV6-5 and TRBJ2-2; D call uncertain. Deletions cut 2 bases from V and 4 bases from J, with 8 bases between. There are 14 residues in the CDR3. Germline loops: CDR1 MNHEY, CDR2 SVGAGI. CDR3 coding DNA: TGTGCCAGCAGTTACCTAAGGAGCACCGGGGAGCTGTTTTTT. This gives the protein CASSYLRSTGELFF.

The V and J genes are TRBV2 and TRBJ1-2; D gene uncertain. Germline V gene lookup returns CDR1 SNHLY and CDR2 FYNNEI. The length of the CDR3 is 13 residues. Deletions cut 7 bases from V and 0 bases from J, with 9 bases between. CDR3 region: CASKEEANYGYTF. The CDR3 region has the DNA TGTGCCAGCAAGGAGGAGGCTAACTATGGCTACACCTTC. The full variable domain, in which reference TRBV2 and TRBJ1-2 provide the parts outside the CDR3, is EPEVTQTPSHQVTQMGQEVILRCVPISNHLYFYWYRQILGQKVEFLVSFYNNEISEKSEIFDDQFSVERPDGSNFTLKIRSTKLEDSAMYFCASKEEANYGYTFGSGTRLTVV.

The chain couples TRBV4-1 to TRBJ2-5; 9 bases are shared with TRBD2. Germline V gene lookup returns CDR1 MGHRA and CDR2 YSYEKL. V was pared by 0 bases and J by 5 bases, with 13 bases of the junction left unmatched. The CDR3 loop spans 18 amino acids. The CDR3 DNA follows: TGCGCCAGCAGCCAAGATGGGGCGGGGGGGCCCGAGCGTGAGACCCAGTACTTC. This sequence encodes CASSQDGAGGPERETQYF.

As DNA, the CDR3 is TGTGCCACCAGAGGGAAACAGGGTATGAGCACTGAAGCTTTCTTT. Its protein is CATRGKQGMSTEAFF. The gene calls are TRBV15 and TRBJ1-1, with D possibly TRBD1 on 6 matching bases. V dropped 6 bases and J dropped 4 bases, with 18 bases sitting between them. Germline CDR1 LNHNV, CDR2 YYDKDF (reference sequence). This CDR3 spans 15 amino acids.

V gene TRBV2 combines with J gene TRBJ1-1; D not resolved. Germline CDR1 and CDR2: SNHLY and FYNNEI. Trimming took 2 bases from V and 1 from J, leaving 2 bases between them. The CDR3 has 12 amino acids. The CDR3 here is CASSEQNTEAFF. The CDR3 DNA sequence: TGTGCCAGCAGTGAACAGAACACTGAAGCTTTCTTT.